This paragraph reports one TCR beta chain. This specimen comes from a study of blood T cell repertoires in COVID-19. For the study at large: The United States, Italy and Spain were the sources of the acute and convalescent COVID-19 samples.

This CDR3 has 15 amino acids. Trimming took 5 bases from V and 0 from J; bases not matched to a gene: 6. From germline, CDR1 is SGHTA and CDR2 FQGTGA. In the original workflow: Researchers report that nucleated cell counts were estimated from reference gene primer amplification. Assay used: immunoSEQ multiplex PCR; TCRdb lists only in-frame clones, some missing. That table gives V, J and clone size, and the DNA gave D and trimming. The table shows some 180,000 clones, with around 88% occurring only once. Source material: peripheral blood. The chain recombines TRBV7-3 with TRBJ2-7; 8 positions agree with TRBD1. This clonotype was sampled from a woman aged 70-85 years who had recovered from COVID-19. The CDR3 nucleotides are TGTGCCAGCAGCGCCGACGGACAGGGCTCCTACGAGCAGTACTTC. It encodes CASSADGQGSYEQYF.